Sequencing of this TCR beta chain was carried out in a study of T-cell reconstitution after alpha-beta-depleted transplantation in children. Unique molecular identifiers were incorporated when the TCRbeta library was constructed. TCRdb called the PCR reads again in MiXCR, with one record for every CDR3 protein. The sample lists 700,000 or so distinct CDR3 sequences, around 13% occurring once. The CDR3 is made up of 15 amino acids. Losses at the gene ends were 6 bases for V and 3 bases for J; bases not matched to a gene: 11. Study conclusions and caveats: Fresh T-cell production supplied most of the T-cell counts and diversity seen one year after transplant. Diversity of TCRbeta at day 60 was high in some patients, arising from surviving recipient T cells and thymic progenitors. Alpha-beta T cells about two months after transplant reportedly derived from several hundred expanded graft clones.

This clonotype was seen ten or more times. Its antigen is not identified. The genes are TRBV12-3 or TRBV12-4 and TRBJ2-7; TRBD2 matches at 7 bases. The clonotype comes from a girl aged 2-9 years with congenital amegakaryocytic thrombocytopenia, due to receive a stem cell transplant. This sample comprised PBMCs, obtained before TCRalphabeta/CD19-depleted stem cell transplant. The DNA for the CDR3 is TGTGCCAGCAGCCCGGGACTAAACTTTGGCTACGAGCAGTACTTC. Its protein is CASSPGLNFGYEQYF.